This TCR beta chain was retrieved from a study of shared clonotypes between healthy human individuals. The repertoire was sequenced with immunoSEQ multiplex PCR; TCRdb's copy has only in-frame clones and lacks some. This table has under 650,000 clones, 90% to 97% appearing once. With 5 bases clipped from V and 3 bases from J, the junction kept 4 bases outside the gene matches. The germline V gene has CDR1 LNHDA and CDR2 SQIVND (reference sequence). There are 13 residues in the CDR3. The gene calls are TRBV19 and TRBJ2-7; 7 bases are shared with TRBD2. The sequence was obtained from a woman aged 30 to 39 in good health. Sequencing was done on a sample of naive CD4+ T cells sorted from blood. Subset specified: CD45RA+ positively selected. The CDR3 DNA reads as TGTGCCAGTAGTCCCGCGGGGGACTACGAGCAGTACTTC. Translation gives CASSPAGDYEQYF. The entire variable domain, with the rest obtained from reference TRBV19 and TRBJ2-7, is as follows: DGGITQSPKYLFRKEGQNVTLSCEQNLNHDAMYWYRQDPGQGLRLIYYSQIVNDFQKGDIAEGYSVSREKKESFPLTVTSAQKNPTAFYLCASSPAGDYEQYFGPGTRLTVT.